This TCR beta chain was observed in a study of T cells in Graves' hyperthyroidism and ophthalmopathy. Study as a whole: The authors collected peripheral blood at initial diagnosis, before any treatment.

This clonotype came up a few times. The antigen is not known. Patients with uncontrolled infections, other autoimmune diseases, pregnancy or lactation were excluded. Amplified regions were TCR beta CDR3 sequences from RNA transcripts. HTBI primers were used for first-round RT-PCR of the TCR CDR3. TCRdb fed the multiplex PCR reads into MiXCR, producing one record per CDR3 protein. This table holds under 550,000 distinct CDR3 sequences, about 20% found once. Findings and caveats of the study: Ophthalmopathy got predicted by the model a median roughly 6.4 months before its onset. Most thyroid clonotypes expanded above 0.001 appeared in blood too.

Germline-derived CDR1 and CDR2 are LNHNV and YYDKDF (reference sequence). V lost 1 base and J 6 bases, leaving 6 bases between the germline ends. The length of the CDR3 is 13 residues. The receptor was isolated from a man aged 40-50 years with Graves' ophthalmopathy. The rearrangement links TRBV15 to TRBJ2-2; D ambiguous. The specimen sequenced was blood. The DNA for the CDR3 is TGTGCCACCAGCAGAGTTCGGGCCGGGGAGCTGTTTTTT. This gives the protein CATSRVRAGELFF.